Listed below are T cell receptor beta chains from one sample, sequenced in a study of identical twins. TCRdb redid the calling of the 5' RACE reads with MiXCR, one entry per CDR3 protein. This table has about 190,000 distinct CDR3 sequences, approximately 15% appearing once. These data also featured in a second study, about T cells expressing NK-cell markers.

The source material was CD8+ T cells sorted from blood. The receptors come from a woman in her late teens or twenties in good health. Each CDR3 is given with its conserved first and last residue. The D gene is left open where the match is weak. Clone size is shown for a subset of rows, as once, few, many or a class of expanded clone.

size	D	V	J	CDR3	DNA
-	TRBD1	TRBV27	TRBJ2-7	CASSRAGGTYEQYF	TGTGCCAGCAGTAGGGCAGGGGGTACCTACGAGCAGTACTTC
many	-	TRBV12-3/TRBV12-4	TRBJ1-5	CASSGVGPQHF	TGTGCCAGCAGTGGGGTGGGGCCCCAGCATTTT
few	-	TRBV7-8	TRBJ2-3	CASSLAGSPDTQYF	TGTGCCAGCAGCTTAGCAGGGAGTCCAGATACGCAGTATTTT
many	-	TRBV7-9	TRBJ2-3	CASSPPSGPTDTQYF	TGTGCCAGCAGCCCCCCCAGCGGTCCCACAGATACGCAGTATTTT
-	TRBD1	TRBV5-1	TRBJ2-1	CASSPRTGVNEQFF	TGCGCCAGCAGCCCGCGGACAGGGGTTAATGAGCAGTTCTTC
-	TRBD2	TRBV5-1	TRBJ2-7	CASSLATSGRWSDEQYF	TGCGCCAGCAGCTTGGCAACTAGCGGGAGATGGTCTGACGAGCAGTACTTC
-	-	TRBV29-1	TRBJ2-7	CSVFIGAGPSYEQYF	TGCAGCGTGTTTATCGGTGCAGGGCCCTCCTACGAGCAGTACTTC
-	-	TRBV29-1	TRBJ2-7	CSVEDYGRQYF	TGCAGCGTTGAAGATTACGGCCGGCAGTACTTC
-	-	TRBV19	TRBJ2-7	CASSMDTASDHYEQYF	TGTGCCAGTAGTATGGATACGGCTAGCGATCACTACGAGCAGTACTTC
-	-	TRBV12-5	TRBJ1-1	CASGLVAEMNTEALF	TGTGCTAGTGGTTTGGTGGCGGAGATGAACACTGAAGCTTTATTT
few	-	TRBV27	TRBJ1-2	CASRPPGAPYGYTF	TGTGCCAGCAGGCCCCCAGGGGCCCCCTATGGCTACACCTTC
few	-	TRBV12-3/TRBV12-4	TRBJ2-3	CASTLGLRADTQYF	TGTGCCAGCACCCTCGGACTACGGGCAGATACGCAGTATTTT
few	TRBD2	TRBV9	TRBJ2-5	CASSDGGKETQYF	TGTGCCAGCAGCGACGGGGGGAAAGAGACCCAGTACTTC
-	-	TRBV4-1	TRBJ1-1	CASSLPRGNTEAFF	TGCGCCAGCAGCCTCCCCAGGGGGAACACTGAAGCTTTCTTT
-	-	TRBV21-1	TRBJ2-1	CASTPGGSNEQFF	TGTGCCAGCACCCCTGGGGGGAGCAATGAGCAGTTCTTC
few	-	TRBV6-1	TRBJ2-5	CASRKGLQLQETQYF	TGTGCCAGCAGAAAAGGGTTACAGTTGCAAGAGACCCAGTACTTC
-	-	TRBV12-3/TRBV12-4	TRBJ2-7	CASSPTRGGTYEQYF	TGTGCCAGCAGCCCTACGAGGGGGGGGACCTACGAGCAGTACTTC
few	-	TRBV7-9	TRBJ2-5	CASSPIAGPAQETQYF	TGTGCCAGCAGCCCAATTGCGGGACCGGCGCAAGAGACCCAGTACTTC
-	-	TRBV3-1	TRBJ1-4	CVSSKTLSATNEKLFF	TGTGTCAGCAGCAAGACACTTTCTGCAACTAATGAAAAACTGTTTTTT
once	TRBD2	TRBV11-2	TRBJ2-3	CASSFTPTGTSGITDTQYF	TGTGCCAGCAGCTTCACCCCAACCGGGACTAGCGGAATCACAGATACGCAGTATTTT
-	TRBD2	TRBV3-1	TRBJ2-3	CASSQDTAGAADTQYF	TGTGCCAGCAGCCAAGATACTGCGGGAGCCGCAGATACGCAGTATTTT
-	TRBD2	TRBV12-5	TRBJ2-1	CASGLDGLANEQFF	TGTGCTAGTGGTTTGGACGGACTAGCCAATGAGCAGTTCTTC
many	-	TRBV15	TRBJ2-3	CATSPSGLPKPTDTQYF	TGTGCCACCAGCCCGTCCGGACTACCGAAACCCACAGATACGCAGTATTTT
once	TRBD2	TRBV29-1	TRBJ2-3	CSVLPGIAGEDGTDTQYF	TGCAGCGTCCTCCCGGGAATAGCGGGAGAGGATGGCACAGATACGCAGTATTTT
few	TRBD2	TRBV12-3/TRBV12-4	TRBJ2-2	CASSNQPGGTGELFF	TGTGCCAGCAGTAACCAACCGGGAGGCACCGGGGAGCTGTTTTTT
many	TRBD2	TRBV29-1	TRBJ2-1	CSVEGRGLAGEGEQFF	TGCAGCGTTGAGGGTAGGGGACTAGCGGGAGAGGGGGAGCAGTTCTTC
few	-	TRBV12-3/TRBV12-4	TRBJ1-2	CASSLTGSSYTF	TGTGCCAGCAGTCTCACCGGGTCTAGCTACACCTTC
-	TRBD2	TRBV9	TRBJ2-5	CASSRGTTAEETQYF	TGTGCCAGCAGCCGGGGGACTACTGCTGAAGAGACCCAGTACTTC
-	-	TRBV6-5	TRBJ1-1	CASSYHGGAGNTEAFF	TGTGCCAGCAGTTATCACGGGGGCGCGGGGAACACTGAAGCTTTCTTT
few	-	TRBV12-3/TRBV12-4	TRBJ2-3	CASSLGVSSTDTQYF	TGTGCCAGCAGTTTAGGGGTTTCTAGCACAGATACGCAGTATTTT
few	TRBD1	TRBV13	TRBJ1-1	CASSSPGQKAFF	TGTGCCAGCAGCAGCCCGGGACAGAAAGCTTTCTTT
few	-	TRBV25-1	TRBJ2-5	CASSVAPLETQYF	TGTGCCAGCAGTGTGGCCCCTTTAGAGACCCAGTACTTC
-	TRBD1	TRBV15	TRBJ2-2	CATGGDPGQGYTGELFF	TGTGCCACCGGCGGAGATCCAGGACAGGGATACACCGGGGAGCTGTTTTTT
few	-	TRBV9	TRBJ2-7	CASSGISSYEQYF	TGTGCCAGCAGCGGTATTTCCTCCTACGAGCAGTACTTC
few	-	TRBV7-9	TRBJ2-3	CASAGTKSTDTQYF	TGTGCCAGCGCCGGGACAAAATCCACAGATACGCAGTATTTT
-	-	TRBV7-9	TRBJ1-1	CASSLGLSEAFF	TGTGCCAGCAGCTTAGGCTTATCTGAAGCTTTCTTT
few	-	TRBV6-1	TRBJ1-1	CATSPTEIMNTEAFF	TGTGCCACTTCACCGACAGAGATTATGAACACTGAAGCTTTCTTT
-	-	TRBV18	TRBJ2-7	CASSPGSQTYEQYF	TGTGCCAGCTCACCGGGTTCACAGACCTACGAGCAGTACTTC
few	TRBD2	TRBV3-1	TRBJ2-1	CASSPTRSPVAGASGEQFF	TGTGCCAGCAGCCCAACTCGCTCCCCTGTAGCGGGAGCCTCGGGTGAGCAGTTCTTC
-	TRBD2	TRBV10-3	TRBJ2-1	CAISLWGKRGYEQFF	TGTGCCATCAGCCTGTGGGGAAAGCGGGGCTATGAGCAGTTCTTC
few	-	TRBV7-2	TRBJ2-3	CASSLWGPDTQYF	TGTGCCAGCAGTTTGTGGGGGCCAGATACGCAGTATTTT
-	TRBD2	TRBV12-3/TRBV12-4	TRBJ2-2	CASSLPGLAGNTGELFF	TGTGCCAGCAGTTTACCGGGACTAGCGGGAAACACCGGGGAGCTGTTTTTT
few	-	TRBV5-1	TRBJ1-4	CASSYLGTNEKLFF	TGCGCCAGCAGTTACCTAGGAACTAACGAAAAACTGTTTTTT
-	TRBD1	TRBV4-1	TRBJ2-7	CASSQGTGKYSAYEQYF	TGCGCCAGCAGCCAAGGGACAGGAAAGTATTCGGCCTACGAGCAGTACTTC
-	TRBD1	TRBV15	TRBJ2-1	CATSADRGNFNEQFF	TGTGCCACCAGCGCCGACAGGGGCAATTTCAATGAGCAGTTCTTC
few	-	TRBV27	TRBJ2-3	CASSSLGPFTDTQYF	TGTGCCAGCAGCTCACTGGGACCGTTCACAGATACGCAGTATTTT
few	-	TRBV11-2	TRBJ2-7	CASSLVPSYEQYF	TGTGCCAGCAGCTTAGTTCCCTCCTACGAGCAGTACTTC
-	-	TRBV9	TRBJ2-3	CASKPGWADTQYF	TGTGCCAGCAAGCCAGGGTGGGCAGATACGCAGTATTTT
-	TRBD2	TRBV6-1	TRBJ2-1	CASSPMGGGYNEQFF	TGTGCCAGCAGCCCGATGGGGGGGGGCTACAATGAGCAGTTCTTC
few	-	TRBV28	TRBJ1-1	CASSFIMYRNTEAFF	TGTGCCAGCAGTTTTATAATGTACAGAAACACTGAAGCTTTCTTT
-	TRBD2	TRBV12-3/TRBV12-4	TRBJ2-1	CASSVSGGPGNEQFF	TGTGCCAGCAGTGTTAGCGGGGGACCTGGCAATGAGCAGTTCTTC
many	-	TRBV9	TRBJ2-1	CASSVVRQGGYNEQFF	TGTGCCAGCAGCGTAGTACGCCAGGGGGGCTACAATGAGCAGTTCTTC
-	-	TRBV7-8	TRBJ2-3	CASSFGLTDTQYF	TGTGCCAGCAGCTTTGGCCTCACAGATACGCAGTATTTT